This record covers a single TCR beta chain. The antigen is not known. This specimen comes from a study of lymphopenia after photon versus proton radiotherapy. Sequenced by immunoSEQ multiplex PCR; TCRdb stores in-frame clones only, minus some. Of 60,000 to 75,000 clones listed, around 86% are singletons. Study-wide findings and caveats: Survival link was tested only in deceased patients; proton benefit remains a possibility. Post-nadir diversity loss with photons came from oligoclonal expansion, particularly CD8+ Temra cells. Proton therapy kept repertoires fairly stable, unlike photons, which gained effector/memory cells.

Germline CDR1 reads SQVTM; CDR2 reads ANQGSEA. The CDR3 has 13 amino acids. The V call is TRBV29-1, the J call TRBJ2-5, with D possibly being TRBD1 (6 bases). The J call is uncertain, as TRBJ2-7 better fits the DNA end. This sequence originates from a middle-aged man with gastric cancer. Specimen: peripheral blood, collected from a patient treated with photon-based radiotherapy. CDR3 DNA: TGCAGCGTTGAAGGACAGGACCCCTACGAGCAGTACTTC. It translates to CSVEGQDPYEQYF.